Listed here are 17 T cell receptor beta chains from one sample, sequenced in a study of T cell responses to AZD1222 COVID-19 vaccine. Clones were read by immunoSEQ multiplex PCR, and TCRdb kept only the in-frame ones, dropping some. The table includes about 120,000 clones, roughly 88% detected once. Source: peripheral blood, taken 28 days after the second AZD1222 dose. The source is an adult who received the AZD1222 COVID-19 vaccine.

The V and J genes are TRBV3-1 (or the pseudogene TRBV3-2) and TRBJ1-5, with 9 nucleotides matching TRBD1. Unmatched junction bases numbered 7, after V lost 4 bases and J lost 6 bases. Germline assignment: CDR1 LGHDT and CDR2 YNNKEL (reference sequence). The CDR3 runs to 15 residues. CDR3 nucleotides: TGTGCCAGCAGCCGGGGACAGGGCGGTTCTCAGCCCCAGCATTTT. Protein sequence: CASSRGQGGSQPQHF.

V gene TRBV27 combines with J gene TRBJ1-1, with TRBD1 as a possible D gene (5 bases). Germline V gene sequence: CDR1 MNHEY, CDR2 SMNVEV (reference sequence). The CDR3 runs 14 residues. Trimming shortened V by 6 bases and J by 1 base, and 12 bases separated the two germline ends. In DNA form, the CDR3 reads TGTGCCAGCAGGCGGCAGGGAGGGAACACTGAAGCTTTCTTT. The encoded protein is CASRRQGGNTEAFF.

This chain joins TRBV2 and TRBJ1-1; weak D call: TRBD1 (5 bases). The V end was cut by 4 bases, the J end by 4 bases, with 13 bases between. The CDR3 runs 14 residues. The V gene's germline CDR1 is SNHLY and CDR2 FYNNEI. Here the CDR3 reads CASSAMGRGTEAFF. The CDR3 DNA follows: TGTGCCAGCAGTGCAATGGGGCGCGGCACTGAAGCTTTCTTT.

The chain carries TRBV5-4 and TRBJ2-5; TRBD1 matches at 11 bases. V gave up 4 bases and J gave up 5 bases; unmatched junction bases: 7. The CDR3 length is 15 residues. Per germline, CDR1 SGHNT and CDR2 YYREEE (reference sequence). This CDR3 is CASSMDRGRRETQYF. The CDR3 nucleotides read TGTGCCAGCAGCATGGACAGGGGGCGGAGGGAGACCCAGTACTTC.

This clone was found once. The chain employs TRBV5-6 and TRBJ2-2; D is perhaps TRBD2 (7 bases). The CDR3 is 16 residues long. Germline values: CDR1 SGHDT, CDR2 YYEEEE. The ends were cut back, 2 bases at V and 3 bases at J, with 14 bases in the middle. The CDR3: CASSFGGRFDTGELFF. The CDR3, as DNA: TGTGCCAGCAGCTTCGGGGGGCGCTTTGACACCGGGGAGCTGTTTTTT. Looking up the rest from reference TRBV5-6 and TRBJ2-2 gives the full variable domain: DAGVTQSPTHLIKTRGQQVTLRCSPKSGHDTVSWYQQALGQGPQFIFQYYEEEERQRGNFPDRFSGHQFPNYSSELNVNALLLGDSALYLCASSFGGRFDTGELFFGEGSRLTVL.

In its sample, this clone was seen once. This chain uses TRBV29-1 with TRBJ2-6, with 9 bases that match TRBD1. Germline CDR1 reads SQVTM; CDR2 reads ANQGSEA. V gave up 5 bases and J gave up 2 bases; unmatched junction bases: 10. The CDR3 is 17 amino acids. CDR3 sequence: CSVKLTGGRAGANVLTF. In DNA form, the CDR3 reads TGCAGCGTTAAGCTGACAGGGGGTCGGGCTGGGGCCAACGTCCTGACTTTC.

The rearrangement uses TRBV7-9 and TRBJ1-1; tentative D call: TRBD1 (5 bases). V shed 2 bases and J shed 5 bases, with 15 bases lying between them. This CDR3 comprises 15 residues. Germline assignment: CDR1 SEHNR and CDR2 FQNEAQ (reference sequence). CDR3 in DNA: TGTGCCAGCAGCTTATTAGCAGGGAGGAAGACTGAAGCTTTCTTT. Encoded protein: CASSLLAGRKTEAFF.

V is TRBV11-3 and J is TRBJ2-2; 7 bases map to TRBD2. J gave up 4 bases and V 2 bases, and 7 bases lay outside the gene matches. The CDR3 runs 16 residues. The germline V gene encodes CDR1 SGHNT and CDR2 YENEEA. The DNA for the CDR3 is TGTGCCAGCAGCTTATGGGGGGGAGAGGCCACCGGGGAGCTGTTTTTT. Residues: CASSLWGGEATGELFF.

This clone was counted once. The chain employs TRBV7-3 and TRBJ1-1; TRBD1 might be the D (6 bases). Germline V gene data show CDR1 as SGHTA and CDR2 as FQGTGA. This CDR3 has 11 amino acids. Trimming took 11 bases from V and 4 from J, leaving 11 bases between them. The CDR3 bases are TGTGCCTCCACCAGGGGCACTGAAGCTTTCTTT. Translation: CASTRGTEAFF.

V and J are TRBV3-1 (or the pseudogene TRBV3-2) and TRBJ1-1; no definite D call. The germline gives CDR1 LGHDT, CDR2 YNNKEL (reference sequence). The CDR3 runs 15 residues. V was trimmed by 0 bases and J by 0 bases, leaving 8 bases between them. The CDR3 DNA reads TGTGCCAGCAGCCAAGATCTCGCAATGAACACTGAAGCTTTCTTT. Its translation: CASSQDLAMNTEAFF.

This chain connects TRBV5-4 to TRBJ2-1, with 10 bases identical to TRBD1. CDR1 SGHNT and CDR2 YYREEE come from the germline V gene (reference sequence). The CDR3 spans 16 residues. V dropped 5 bases and J dropped 8; count of bases not matched to a gene: 13. The CDR3 sequence is CASSPTLGQGIDEQFF. The CDR3 DNA is TGTGCCAGCAGTCCCACGCTGGGACAGGGGATAGATGAGCAGTTCTTC.

The chain has TRBV7-9 and TRBJ1-4, with D perhaps TRBD1 (5 bases). Trimming removed 5 bases at V and 8 bases at J, with 18 bases between. Per germline, CDR1 SEHNR and CDR2 FQNEAQ (reference sequence). The CDR3 consists of 15 residues. CDR3: CASSPGTAPGEKLFF. CDR3 nucleotide sequence: TGTGCCAGCAGCCCCGGGACTGCCCCGGGAGAAAAACTGTTTTTT.

This clone was recorded only once. The CDR3 loop reads CASSLSGKSYEQYF. In nucleotides, the CDR3 is TGTGCCAGCAGCTTATCCGGGAAAAGCTACGAGCAGTACTTC. The rearrangement joins TRBV7-2 to TRBJ2-7; tentative D call: TRBD2 (5 bases). The CDR3 length is 14 residues. Germline lookup yields CDR1 SGHTA and CDR2 FQGNSA. V lost 2 bases and J 3 bases, leaving 11 bases between the germline ends.

The chain couples TRBV18 to TRBJ2-7; 12 nucleotides align to TRBD2. The germline gives CDR1 KGHSH, CDR2 LQKENI. The CDR3 extends over 17 amino acids. V was pared by 3 bases and J by 3 bases, with 9 bases of the junction left unmatched. The CDR3: CASSPQRLAGVVYEQYF. The CDR3 DNA sequence: TGTGCCAGCTCACCTCAACGACTAGCGGGAGTGGTCTACGAGCAGTACTTC.

J is TRBJ1-1 and V is TRBV27; D is undetermined. CDR1 and CDR2 (germline): MNHEY, SMNVEV (reference sequence). The germline V and J ends were trimmed by 3 bases and 2 bases, with 10 bases remaining between them. The CDR3 extends over 14 amino acids. This CDR3 is CASSFGLFNTEAFF. In DNA form, the CDR3 reads TGTGCCAGCAGTTTCGGACTGTTCAACACTGAAGCTTTCTTT.

The genes are TRBV5-1 and TRBJ2-7; D remains ambiguous. Trimming took 0 bases from V and 1 from J, leaving 11 bases between them. Looked up from germline, CDR1 is SGHRS and CDR2 is YFSETQ. The CDR3 is 15 residues long. This CDR3 is CASSLAGGDSYEQYF. In DNA form, the CDR3 reads TGCGCCAGCAGCTTGGCCGGTGGGGATTCCTACGAGCAGTACTTC.

The chain links TRBV27 to TRBJ2-7; D is perhaps TRBD2 (6 bases). The CDR3 has 14 residues. Germline CDR1 reads MNHEY; CDR2 reads SMNVEV (reference sequence). V was clipped by 2 bases and J by 3 bases, with 11 bases between them. The CDR3 region is CASSLKAGLYEQYF. Here the CDR3 DNA reads TGTGCCAGCAGTTTAAAAGCGGGCCTCTACGAGCAGTACTTC.